These 30 T cell receptor beta chains share one sample of origin, sequenced in a study of blood T cell repertoires in COVID-19. Sequencing was performed with immunoSEQ multiplex PCR; in TCRdb, only in-frame clones are kept and a portion is missing. The sample has around 59,000 clones, approximately 80% seen once. Sequencing was performed on peripheral blood. These receptors were obtained from a man older than 75 with acute or convalescent COVID-19.

In nucleotides, the CDR3 is TGTGCCAGCAGCTCGGGACAGCCGGAAGAGACCCAGTACTTC. This sequence encodes CASSSGQPEETQYF. The chain uses TRBV7-6 and TRBJ2-5, with TRBD1 matching 7 bases. V shed 4 bases and J 3 bases; nucleotides not matched to a gene: 5. CDR1 SGHVS and CDR2 FNYEAQ come from the germline V gene. The CDR3 loop spans 14 amino acids.

This chain joins TRBV6-4 and TRBJ2-2; 7 bases are shared with TRBD1. This CDR3 is 14 amino acids long. V lost 6 bases and J lost 0; bases outside the gene matches: 1. Germline CDR1 reads MRHNA; CDR2 reads SNTAGT. The CDR3 nucleotides are TGTGCCAGCAGGGGACAGCCGAACACCGGGGAGCTGTTTTTT. Translation: CASRGQPNTGELFF.

The genes are TRBV2 and TRBJ1-6; tentatively, D is TRBD1 (5 bases). The CDR3 is made up of 17 amino acids. V lost 5 bases and J lost 4, with 18 bases in between. Germline CDR1 reads SNHLY; CDR2 reads FYNNEI. Here the CDR3 DNA reads TGTGCCAGCAGTCCCAGGGACTCCAGGGAGTATAATTCACCCCTCCACTTT. Translated: CASSPRDSREYNSPLHF.

The genes are TRBV5-1 and TRBJ1-5, with D maybe TRBD1 (5 bases). Germline lookup yields CDR1 SGHRS and CDR2 YFSETQ. The V end was cut by 1 base, the J end by 4 bases, with 9 bases between. The CDR3 contains 14 residues. The CDR3 sequence: CASSLWGRNQPQHF. DNA for the CDR3: TGCGCCAGCAGCTTGTGGGGCAGAAATCAGCCCCAGCATTTT.

The chain joins TRBV19 to TRBJ1-5; no reliable D call. From germline, CDR1 is LNHDA and CDR2 SQIVND (reference sequence). The CDR3 loop spans 14 amino acids. V lost 9 bases and J 0 bases, leaving 12 bases between the germline ends. The CDR3 sequence is CASSRSLSNQPQHF. In DNA, the CDR3 is TGTGCCAGCTCTAGGTCCCTTAGCAATCAGCCCCAGCATTTT.

The chain employs TRBV7-2 and TRBJ2-6; 7 nucleotides line up with TRBD1. CDR3 length: 16 amino acids. With V trimmed by 5 bases and J by 3 bases, 7 bases remained unmatched. The germline CDR1 and CDR2 sequences are SGHTA and FQGNSA. CDR3 loop: CASSADRPFGANVLTF. CDR3 sequence (DNA): TGTGCCAGCAGCGCGGACAGGCCTTTTGGGGCCAACGTCCTGACTTTC.

The chain combines TRBV18 with TRBJ2-7, with a weak D call TRBD1 (5 bases). The CDR3 is 15 residues long. The ends were cut back, 2 bases at V and 6 bases at J, with 17 bases in the middle. Germline assignment: CDR1 KGHSH and CDR2 LQKENI. The CDR3, as DNA: TGTGCCAGCTCACCATTGCAGGGTGGTAGTCTCGAGCAGTACTTC. Protein sequence: CASSPLQGGSLEQYF.

V usage is TRBV5-1 and J usage is TRBJ2-1; D uncertain. The CDR3 runs 13 residues. Trimming removed 0 bases at V and 4 bases at J, with 5 bases between. The germline V gene has CDR1 SGHRS and CDR2 YFSETQ. The CDR3 is CASSLGTYNEQFF. CDR3 DNA sequence: TGCGCCAGCAGCTTGGGAACATACAATGAGCAGTTCTTC. Drawing the rest from reference TRBV5-1 and TRBJ2-1, the complete variable domain is KAGVTQTPRYLIKTRGQQVTLSCSPISGHRSVSWYQQTPGQGLQFLFEYFSETQRNKGNFPGRFSGRQFSNSRSEMNVSTLELGDSALYLCASSLGTYNEQFFGPGTRLTVL.

The chain recombines TRBV2 with TRBJ2-3; maybe TRBD2 (6 bases). Germline values: CDR1 SNHLY, CDR2 FYNNEI. With 6 bases removed from V and 2 bases from J, the gap between germline ends came to 24 bases. This CDR3 is built from 18 residues. The CDR3 DNA sequence: TGTGCCAGCAGCGGCACCTCGTCGGGGGACGAGCACACAGATACGCAGTATTTT. As protein: CASSGTSSGDEHTDTQYF. Filled out from reference TRBV2 and TRBJ2-3, the complete variable domain reads EPEVTQTPSHQVTQMGQEVILRCVPISNHLYFYWYRQILGQKVEFLVSFYNNEISEKSEIFDDQFSVERPDGSNFTLKIRSTKLEDSAMYFCASSGTSSGDEHTDTQYFGPGTRLTVL.

CDR3 sequence reads: CATSRGQALIDQPQHF. The CDR3 DNA reads as TGTGCCACCAGCAGAGGTCAAGCATTGATCGATCAGCCCCAGCATTTT. The rearrangement uses TRBV15 and TRBJ1-5; D unresolved. From germline, CDR1 is LNHNV and CDR2 YYDKDF (reference sequence). The CDR3 spans 16 residues. V was shortened by 1 base and J by 5 bases, with 15 bases between the two germline ends.

The chain carries TRBV9 and TRBJ2-3; 13 nucleotides match TRBD2. The CDR3 is 16 residues long. The trim removed 4 bases at V and 0 bases at J, leaving 2 bases unmatched. Germline loops: CDR1 SGDLS, CDR2 YYNGEE. In DNA, the CDR3 is TGTGCCAGCAGCACGGGACTAGCGGGAAGCACAGATACGCAGTATTTT. Protein product: CASSTGLAGSTDTQYF.

The chain employs TRBV10-3 and TRBJ2-5; 7 bases map to TRBD1. This CDR3 region has 14 residues. The germline V gene has CDR1 ENHRY and CDR2 SYGVKD. Trimming at V came to 5 bases and at J to 1 base, leaving 4 bases not matched to a gene. The DNA for the CDR3 is TGTGCCATCAGTCGGACAGGCACCCAAGAGACCCAGTACTTC. The encoded protein is CAISRTGTQETQYF.

V and J are TRBV10-2 and TRBJ2-1; 8 bases align to TRBD2. This CDR3 is 15 amino acids long. Germline CDR1 WSHSY, CDR2 SAAADI. Trimming at V came to 8 bases and at J to 3 bases, leaving 9 bases not matched to a gene. As DNA, the CDR3 is TGCGCCAGCGGGGGGGATAGCGGGGTCTACAATGAGCAGTTCTTC. It translates to CASGGDSGVYNEQFF.

Many counts were recorded for this clone. Other nucleotide sequences in the sample specify the same CDR3. The J gene is TRBJ1-1, the V gene TRBV12-3 or TRBV12-4; the D is unclear. CDR3 size: 12 residues. Trimming removed 5 bases from V and 2 bases from J, with 6 bases in between. In DNA, the CDR3 is TGTGCCAGCAGTCCCGTAAACACTGAAGCTTTCTTT. Protein: CASSPVNTEAFF.

The CDR3 reads CASSHGERGGLYEQYF. CDR3 nucleotides: TGTGCCAGCAGCCACGGCGAGCGGGGCGGGCTCTACGAGCAGTACTTC. This chain joins TRBV7-8 and TRBJ2-7, with 7 nucleotides matching TRBD2. The CDR3 contains 16 residues. Germline V lookup: CDR1 SGHVS, CDR2 FQNEAQ. The junction had 13 bases not matched to a gene; V was cut back by 5 bases and J by 3 bases. Full variable domain (remainder filled in from reference TRBV7-8 and TRBJ2-7): GAGVSQSPRYKVAKRGQDVALRCDPISGHVSLFWYQQALGQGPEFLTYFQNEAQLDKSGLPSDRFFAERPEGSVSTLKIQRTQQEDSAVYLCASSHGERGGLYEQYFGPGTRLTVT.

The J gene is TRBJ2-5, the V gene TRBV3-1 (or the pseudogene TRBV3-2), with D tentatively TRBD1 (6 bases). There are 12 residues in the CDR3. Germline-derived CDR1 and CDR2 are LGHDT and YNNKEL (reference sequence). Trimming stripped 4 bases from V and 4 bases from J, with 7 bases between. CDR3 amino acids: CASSPDRETQYF. The CDR3 DNA reads TGTGCCAGCAGCCCGGACAGAGAGACCCAGTACTTC.

V is TRBV10-3 and J is TRBJ2-3; possibly TRBD1 for D (5 bases). Germline assignment: CDR1 ENHRY and CDR2 SYGVKD. This CDR3 contains 12 residues. V lost 10 bases, J lost 6 bases, and 14 bases lay in between. CDR3 coding DNA: TGTGCCACCGGGCCAGGGAACGATACGCAGTATTTT. This encodes CATGPGNDTQYF.

This clone has just a few counts. The chain has TRBV5-1 and TRBJ2-1, with TRBD1 identical over 9 bases. Trimming at V came to 0 bases and at J to 1 base, leaving 2 bases not matched to a gene. The germline V gene encodes CDR1 SGHRS and CDR2 YFSETQ. The CDR3 sequence is 16 residues long. CDR3 bases: TGCGCCAGCAGCTTGGCGACAGGGGGGTCCTACAATGAGCAGTTCTTC. Amino acids: CASSLATGGSYNEQFF.

The chain joins TRBV7-9 to TRBJ2-7; no firm D call. In germline, CDR1 is SEHNR, CDR2 FQNEAQ (reference sequence). V dropped 1 base and J dropped 4 bases, with 14 bases sitting between them. This CDR3 contains 15 residues. The CDR3: CASSLVVAGLYEQYF. For the CDR3, the DNA is TGTGCCAGCAGCTTAGTGGTGGCCGGGTTGTACGAGCAGTACTTC.

V gene TRBV5-1 combines with J gene TRBJ2-7, with TRBD1 matching over 9 bases. V was clipped by 4 bases and J by 3 bases; unmatched bases: 8. This CDR3 has 15 residues. The germline V gene encodes CDR1 SGHRS and CDR2 YFSETQ. The CDR3 DNA is TGCGCCAGCAGCCCTGACAGGGGGACAATCTACGAGCAGTACTTC. It translates to CASSPDRGTIYEQYF. The entire variable domain, with the rest obtained from reference TRBV5-1 and TRBJ2-7, is as follows: KAGVTQTPRYLIKTRGQQVTLSCSPISGHRSVSWYQQTPGQGLQFLFEYFSETQRNKGNFPGRFSGRQFSNSRSEMNVSTLELGDSALYLCASSPDRGTIYEQYFGPGTRLTVT.

This rearrangement joins TRBV30 to TRBJ1-6; D is unresolved. The CDR3 is 13 amino acids. The germline V gene encodes CDR1 GTSNPN and CDR2 SVGIG (reference sequence). The V end was cut by 2 bases, the J end by 7 bases, with 9 bases between. CDR3 amino acids: CAWSPTENSPLHF. In DNA form, the CDR3 reads TGTGCCTGGAGTCCTACCGAAAATTCACCCCTCCACTTT.

The genes are TRBV7-3 and TRBJ2-5; 12 bases agree with TRBD2. Germline loops: CDR1 SGHTA, CDR2 FQGTGA. This CDR3 is 15 amino acids long. Trimming removed 5 bases from V and 4 bases from J; junction bases left unmatched: 5. Here the CDR3 reads CASSRTSGIGETQYF. DNA for the CDR3: TGTGCCAGCAGCCGGACTAGCGGGATTGGAGAGACCCAGTACTTC.

The chain has TRBV5-6 and TRBJ1-4; the D gene is possibly TRBD1 (5 bases). The CDR3 length is 14 residues. V shed 4 bases and J shed 7 bases, with 14 bases lying between them. From germline, CDR1 is SGHDT and CDR2 YYEEEE. Written as DNA, the CDR3 is TGTGCCAGCAGCCGGGGGGAAAGAGGTGAAAAACTGTTTTTT. Translating it yields CASSRGERGEKLFF.

The J gene is TRBJ1-4, the V gene TRBV21-1. TRBV21-1 is tagged as a pseudogene. The CDR3 runs to 14 residues. In DNA form, the CDR3 reads TGTGCCAGCAGCAAAGGGGGTTCGGGGGAAAAACTGTTTTTT. It codes for CASSKGGSGEKLFF.

J is TRBJ1-1 and V is TRBV6-5, with D perhaps TRBD1 (5 bases). Trimming left V 5 bases short and J 4 bases short, with 11 bases between. This CDR3 is built from 13 residues. In germline, CDR1 is MNHEY, CDR2 SVGAGI. The CDR3 DNA reads TGTGCCAGCAGTATCCCCGGGGGCACTGAAGCTTTCTTT. Encoded protein: CASSIPGGTEAFF.

V gene TRBV18 combines with J gene TRBJ1-2, with TRBD1 matching 8 bases. The trim removed 3 bases at V and 6 bases at J, leaving 3 bases unmatched. The CDR3 sequence is 13 residues long. Germline CDR1 is KGHSH and CDR2 is LQKENI. Here the CDR3 reads CASSPSTGDGYTF. The CDR3 region has the DNA TGTGCCAGCTCACCGTCGACAGGGGATGGCTACACCTTC.

This chain connects TRBV27 to TRBJ1-5; TRBD1 agrees at 7 bases. Germline values: CDR1 MNHEY, CDR2 SMNVEV (reference sequence). With V trimmed by 4 bases and J by 11 bases, 5 bases remained unmatched. This CDR3 has 12 amino acids. The CDR3 DNA reads as TGTGCCAGCAGTTCCCTCAGGGGGTCCCAGCATTTT. It encodes CASSSLRGSQHF.

The chain recombines TRBV7-8 with TRBJ1-1; 7 bases are shared with TRBD1. Looked up from germline, CDR1 is SGHVS and CDR2 is FQNEAQ. V gave up 6 bases and J gave up 4 bases; unmatched junction bases: 5. The CDR3 contains 13 residues. In DNA form, the CDR3 reads TGTGCCAGCAGATCCTCAGGGGGCACTGAAGCTTTCTTT. This translates into CASRSSGGTEAFF.

The gene calls are TRBV11-2 and TRBJ1-2; the D gene is possibly TRBD1 (5 bases). Germline V CDR1 and CDR2: SGHAT, FQNNGV. Trimming took off 1 base at V and 8 bases at J, with 14 bases between the two ends. The CDR3 sequence is 14 residues long. This chain's CDR3 is CASSLVDQGWGYTF. In nucleotides, the CDR3 is TGTGCCAGCAGCTTAGTAGACCAGGGCTGGGGCTACACCTTC.

This chain uses TRBV28 with TRBJ2-7, with D tentatively TRBD2 (6 bases). V was clipped by 5 bases and J by 4 bases, with 18 bases between them. This CDR3 has 15 amino acids. CDR1 is MDHEN, CDR2 SYDVKM, per germline. The chain's CDR3 is CASSQGTPRTYEQYF. For the CDR3, the DNA is TGTGCCAGCAGTCAAGGGACTCCCCGCACATACGAGCAGTACTTC.